These 21 T cell receptor beta chains came from one sample sequenced in a study of cytomegalovirus exposure and HLA in healthy donors (dated by TCRdb to about 2017). Library preparation employed the immunoSEQ multiplex PCR assay. The multiplex PCR relied on a mix of 60 forward primers for TCR Vbeta segments and 13 reverse primers for TCR Jbeta segments. Here the immuneACCESS table is served through TCRdb, limited to in-frame sequences with V and J called. Missing clones are a known gap in these copies; in checked studies unresolved V genes cover under half, and the rest lacks a known reason. This sample lists roughly 120,000 clones; 75% to 85% were detected once. The biggest ten clones account for 1.9% of the sample. Sequenced material: PBMCs. These TCRs come from a man between 45 and 60 years old in good health and CMV-seronegative.

The gene calls are TRBV7-9 and TRBJ2-1; D may be TRBD2 (7 bases). Trimming removed 7 bases from V and 4 bases from J, with 20 bases in between. CDR3 size: 16 residues. The V gene's germline CDR1 is SEHNR and CDR2 FQNEAQ (reference sequence). CDR3 nucleotide sequence: TGTGCCAGCACCTTGGGCGCGGGGGCTGGTTACAATGAGCAGTTCTTC. This gives the protein CASTLGAGAGYNEQFF.

This clone was observed a few times. The chain links TRBV5-1 to TRBJ2-1; TRBD2 matches 14 bases. J was trimmed by 9 bases and V by 1 base; bases with no gene match: 9. The CDR3 spans 17 residues. The germline CDR1 and CDR2 sequences are SGHRS and YFSETQ. The chain's CDR3 is CASSLPTRLAGGLEQFF. In nucleotides, the CDR3 is TGCGCCAGCAGCTTGCCCACTCGACTAGCGGGGGGGCTTGAGCAGTTCTTC.

The gene calls are TRBV6-1 and TRBJ1-6; 8 bases match TRBD1. The CDR3 totals 13 residues. V gave up 7 bases and J gave up 9 bases; unmatched junction bases: 5. From germline, CDR1 is MNHNS and CDR2 SASEGT. The CDR3 sequence: CASMGQAGSPLHF. Here the CDR3 DNA reads TGTGCCAGCATGGGACAGGCGGGTTCACCCCTCCACTTT.

The chain employs TRBV4-1 and TRBJ1-3, with D unresolved. The ends were cut back, 0 bases at V and 0 bases at J, with 9 bases in the middle. The CDR3 spans 16 residues. Looked up from germline, CDR1 is MGHRA and CDR2 is YSYEKL. The CDR3 sequence: CASSQDFSHSGNTIYF. DNA of the CDR3: TGCGCCAGCAGCCAAGATTTCTCACACTCTGGAAACACCATATATTTT.

This clone was recorded a few times. The chain combines TRBV7-2 with TRBJ2-3; D is unresolved. Germline lookup yields CDR1 SGHTA and CDR2 FQGNSA. V was shortened by 1 base and J by 6 bases, with 8 bases between the two germline ends. This CDR3 is 13 amino acids long. CDR3 bases: TGTGCCAGCAGCTTAGGCCAGTGGGATACGCAGTATTTT. It encodes CASSLGQWDTQYF.

The rearrangement uses TRBV29-1 and TRBJ2-5, with D tentatively TRBD1 (5 bases). The CDR3 totals 13 residues. The V and J ends lost 6 bases and 1 base respectively, with 12 bases between them. Germline-derived CDR1 and CDR2 are SQVTM and ANQGSEA. CDR3 amino acids: CSVRGSFQETQYF. CDR3 DNA: TGCAGCGTAAGGGGAAGTTTCCAAGAGACCCAGTACTTC.

The CDR3 DNA sequence: TGTGCCAGCACCCCTGGGCCGGCTAACTATGGCTACACCTTC. As protein: CASTPGPANYGYTF. The chain couples TRBV6-4 to TRBJ1-2; D call uncertain. Germline loops: CDR1 MRHNA, CDR2 SNTAGT. The CDR3 extends over 14 amino acids. V lost 7 bases and J lost 0, with 12 bases in between.

This sequence joins TRBV2 and TRBJ2-3; D perhaps matches TRBD2 (5 bases). CDR3 length: 16 amino acids. V was clipped by 6 bases and J by 0 bases, with 16 bases between them. In germline, CDR1 is SNHLY, CDR2 FYNNEI. For the CDR3, the DNA is TGTGCCAGCAGGATACTAGAATCCTCTAGCACAGATACGCAGTATTTT. This gives the protein CASRILESSSTDTQYF.

This chain joins TRBV5-4 and TRBJ2-7; D is possibly TRBD2 (6 bases). The CDR3 spans 13 residues. Germline values: CDR1 SGHNT, CDR2 YYREEE (reference sequence). V was pared by 0 bases and J by 7 bases, with 11 bases between. The CDR3 coding sequence is TGTGCCAGCAGCTTGGACAGGCGGGGAGAGCAGTACGTC. It codes for CASSLDRRGEQYV.

This clone appeared a single time. The chain uses TRBV6-5 and TRBJ1-1; tentative D call: TRBD1 (6 bases). The CDR3 sequence is 14 residues long. The ends were cut back, 5 bases at V and 4 bases at J, with 14 bases in the middle. CDR1 is MNHEY and CDR2 is SVGAGI in the germline V gene. DNA for the CDR3: TGTGCCAGCAGTGAGGGGGACACATCCACTGAAGCTTTCTTT. Amino acid sequence: CASSEGDTSTEAFF.

The chain carries TRBV4-1 and TRBJ2-5, with TRBD2 matching over 8 bases. Unmatched junction bases numbered 7, after V lost 4 bases and J lost 6 bases. The CDR3 spans 14 residues. The V gene's germline CDR1 is MGHRA and CDR2 YSYEKL. The CDR3, as DNA: TGCGCCAGCAGCCCTCTGACTAGCGAGAAGACCCAGTACTTC. It encodes CASSPLTSEKTQYF.

The gene calls are TRBV5-4 and TRBJ1-6; possible D gene TRBD1, 6 bases. CDR3 length: 14 residues. Germline CDR1 is SGHNT and CDR2 is YYREEE (reference sequence). Trimming took off 7 bases at V and 8 bases at J, with 16 bases between the two ends. In DNA form, the CDR3 reads TGTGCCAGCGGTCATCCACAGGGAGATTCACCCCTCCACTTT. This codes for CASGHPQGDSPLHF.

This clone was counted once. The CDR3 protein is CASSLSRNYGYTF. The CDR3 DNA reads TGTGCCAGCAGTTTATCCAGGAACTATGGCTACACCTTC. The gene calls are TRBV28 and TRBJ1-2; D uncertain. Looked up from germline, CDR1 is MDHEN and CDR2 is SYDVKM. V was trimmed by 1 base and J by 2 bases, leaving 5 bases between them. This CDR3 region has 13 residues.

This clone was picked up a small number of times. The chain joins TRBV6-6 to TRBJ2-3, with 7 bases lining up with TRBD2. Germline CDR1 is MNHNY and CDR2 is SVGAGI (reference sequence). The CDR3 runs to 13 residues. V gave up 7 bases and J gave up 1 base; unmatched junction bases: 2. The CDR3 nucleotides are TGTGCCAGCAATCGGGAGGGCACAGATACGCAGTATTTT. Amino acid sequence: CASNREGTDTQYF.

The chain carries TRBV2 and TRBJ2-7, with 8 bases that match TRBD2. The V gene's germline CDR1 is SNHLY and CDR2 FYNNEI. The CDR3 totals 14 residues. V lost 10 bases and J lost 3; bases outside the gene matches: 11. The CDR3 loop is CATGPGGGRYEQYF. In DNA, the CDR3 is TGTGCCACCGGACCCGGGGGGGGACGCTACGAGCAGTACTTC. Complete variable domain (other parts from reference TRBV2 and TRBJ2-7): EPEVTQTPSHQVTQMGQEVILRCVPISNHLYFYWYRQILGQKVEFLVSFYNNEISEKSEIFDDQFSVERPDGSNFTLKIRSTKLEDSAMYFCATGPGGGRYEQYFGPGTRLTVT.

This sequence joins TRBV29-1 and TRBJ1-2; tentative D call: TRBD1 (5 bases). The germline gives CDR1 SQVTM, CDR2 ANQGSEA. V lost 7 bases to trimming and J lost 7 bases, with 16 bases between them. CDR3 length: 12 amino acids. The CDR3 nucleotides are TGCAGCGGGAGGGGTAGGGGATTTGGCTACACCTTC. Protein sequence: CSGRGRGFGYTF. The entire variable domain, with the rest obtained from reference TRBV29-1 and TRBJ1-2, is as follows: SAVISQKPSRDICQRGTSLTIQCQVDSQVTMMFWYRQQPGQSLTLIATANQGSEATYESGFVIDKFPISRPNLTFSTLTVSNMSPEDSSIYLCSGRGRGFGYTFGSGTRLTVV.

The sample holds a few counts of this clone. The V call is TRBV7-3, the J call TRBJ2-2, with TRBD2 matching 8 bases. Losses at the gene ends were 2 bases for V and 0 bases for J; bases not matched to a gene: 5. CDR3 length equals 17 residues. The germline V gene encodes CDR1 SGHTA and CDR2 FQGTGA. The CDR3 bases are TGTGCCAGCAGCTTAGACCCGGGACTAGCGAACACCGGGGAGCTGTTTTTT. Amino acids: CASSLDPGLANTGELFF.

This clone appeared a few times. This chain uses TRBV6-1 with TRBJ1-5; the D gene is possibly TRBD1 (6 bases). Between the trimmed V and J ends, which lost 5 bases and 9 bases, there was a span of 17 bases. The CDR3 totals 14 residues. The V gene's germline CDR1 is MNHNS and CDR2 SASEGT. The CDR3 coding sequence is TGTGCCAGCAGTACCCACAGGGTTGGATTGCCCCAGCATTTT. It specifies CASSTHRVGLPQHF.

This chain connects TRBV6-1 to TRBJ1-2; D may be TRBD1 (6 bases). Germline V gene sequence: CDR1 MNHNS, CDR2 SASEGT. This CDR3 has 13 residues. Trimming cost V 6 bases and J 5 bases, with 13 bases left between them. The CDR3 region is CASRGQGTYGYTF. The CDR3 nucleotides read TGTGCCAGCAGGGGGCAGGGGACATATGGCTACACCTTC.

The chain is built from TRBV6-1 and TRBJ2-5; D not resolved. The DNA matches TRBJ2-7 better at its end, which makes the J call doubtful. CDR1 and CDR2 from the germline V gene are MNHNS and SASEGT. The CDR3 extends over 12 amino acids. The CDR3 here is CASSSSSYEQYF. The CDR3 coding sequence is TGTGCCAGCAGTTCGAGCTCCTACGAGCAGTACTTC.

With respect to this clone: Other nucleotide sequences from this sample produce the same CDR3. The chain has TRBV2 and TRBJ2-7, with D uncertain. This CDR3 is 16 amino acids long. V shed 8 bases and J shed 0 bases, with 20 bases lying between them. Germline values: CDR1 SNHLY, CDR2 FYNNEI. The CDR3 region is CASDGFLDGNSYEQYF. CDR3 nucleotide sequence: TGTGCCAGCGATGGGTTCCTAGATGGTAACTCCTACGAGCAGTACTTC. Variable domain in full (rest from reference TRBV2 and TRBJ2-7): EPEVTQTPSHQVTQMGQEVILRCVPISNHLYFYWYRQILGQKVEFLVSFYNNEISEKSEIFDDQFSVERPDGSNFTLKIRSTKLEDSAMYFCASDGFLDGNSYEQYFGPGTRLTVT.